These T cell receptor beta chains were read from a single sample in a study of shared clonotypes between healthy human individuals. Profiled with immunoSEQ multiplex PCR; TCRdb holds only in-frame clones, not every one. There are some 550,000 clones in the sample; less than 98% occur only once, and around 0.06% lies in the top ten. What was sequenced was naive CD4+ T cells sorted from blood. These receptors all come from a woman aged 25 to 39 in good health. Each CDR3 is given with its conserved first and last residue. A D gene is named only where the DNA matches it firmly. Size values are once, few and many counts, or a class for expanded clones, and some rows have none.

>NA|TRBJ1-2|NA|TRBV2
TGTGCCAGCCTCGACCGCCAGACTAACTATGGCTACACCTTC
CASLDRQTNYGYTF
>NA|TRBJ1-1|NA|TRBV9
TGTGCCAGCAGCCTATATTCCATGAACACTGAAGCTTTCTTT
CASSLYSMNTEAFF
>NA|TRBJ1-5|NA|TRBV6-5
TGTGCCAGCAGATCAGAGAGGGGGGGAGCTCAGCATTTT
CASRSERGGAQHF
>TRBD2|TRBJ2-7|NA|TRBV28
TGTGCCTCGAGCGGACTAGCGGGACGTCCCCAACTTGGGCAGTACTTC
CASSGLAGRPQLGQYF
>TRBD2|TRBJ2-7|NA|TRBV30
TGTGCCTGGACCGGGGACGTGTGGACTAGCGGGTCCTACGAGCAGTACTTC
CAWTGDVWTSGSYEQYF
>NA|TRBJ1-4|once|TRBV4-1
TGCGCCAGCAGCCAAGATTTTTCTGGGGTTGGAGAAAAACTGTTTTTT
CASSQDFSGVGEKLFF
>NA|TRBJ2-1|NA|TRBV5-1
TGCGCCAGCAGCTTGACGGGCGAGTCCTACAATGAGCAGTTCTTC
CASSLTGESYNEQFF
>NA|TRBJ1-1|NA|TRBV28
TGTGCCAGCAGGTCGCAGGGACGGTTCTCAAGGAACACTGAAGCTTTCTTT
CASRSQGRFSRNTEAFF
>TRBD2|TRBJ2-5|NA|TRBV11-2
TGTGCCAGCAGCTGGGGGGGACTAGCGGGAGGGCAGGGAGAGACCCAGTACTTC
CASSWGGLAGGQGETQYF
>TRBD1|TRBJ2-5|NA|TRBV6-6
TGTGCCAGCAGTTACCCACAGGGGTTATCGGAGACCCAGTACTTC
CASSYPQGLSETQYF
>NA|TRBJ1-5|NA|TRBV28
TGTGCCAGCAGTTACCAGGGAGGGGGTTGGGGTAATCAGCCCCAGCATTTT
CASSYQGGGWGNQPQHF
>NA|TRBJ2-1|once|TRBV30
TGTGCCTGGAAAAACCAGGGGGGGTCCTACAATGAGCAGTTCTTC
CAWKNQGGSYNEQFF
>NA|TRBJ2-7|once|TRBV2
TGTGCCAGCAGTGTCAGAAAAACCTACGAGCAGTACTTC
CASSVRKTYEQYF
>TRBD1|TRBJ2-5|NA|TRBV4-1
TGCGCCAGCAGCCAAGGACAGGGGGCCCTAGGGGAGACCCAGTACTTC
CASSQGQGALGETQYF
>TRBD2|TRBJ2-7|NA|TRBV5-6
TGTGCCAGCAGCTTGTATCAACTAGCGGGAGCGTACGAGCAGTACTTC
CASSLYQLAGAYEQYF
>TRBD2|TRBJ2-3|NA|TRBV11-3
TGTGCCAGCAGCTACCAGCAGGGCGGGGGGAACACAGATACGCAGTATTTT
CASSYQQGGGNTDTQYF
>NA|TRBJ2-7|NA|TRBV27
TGTGCCAGCAGTTTAAGGGACATCTCCTACGAGCAGTACTTC
CASSLRDISYEQYF
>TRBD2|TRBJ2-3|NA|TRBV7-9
TGTGCCAGCAGCTTAGTTGCTAGCGGAACTAGCACAGATACGCAGTATTTT
CASSLVASGTSTDTQYF
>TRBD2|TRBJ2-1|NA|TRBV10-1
TGCGCCAGCAGCCAGGGACTAGCGGGTGAGCAGTTCTTC
CASSQGLAGEQFF
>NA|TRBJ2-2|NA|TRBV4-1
TGCGCCAGCAGCCAACGAGACAGGAAAAACACCGGGGAGCTGTTTTTT
CASSQRDRKNTGELFF
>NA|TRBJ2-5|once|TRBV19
TGTGCCAGTAGTATAGGCTACCCCCTCCAAGAGACCCAGTACTTC
CASSIGYPLQETQYF
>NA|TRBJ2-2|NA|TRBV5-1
TGCGCCAGCAGCGTCCAAACTAGCAGAAACACCGGGGAGCTGTTTTTT
CASSVQTSRNTGELFF
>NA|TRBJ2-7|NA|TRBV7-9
TGTGCCAGCAGCTTAGGCGAGGCCTCCTACGAGCAGTACTTC
CASSLGEASYEQYF
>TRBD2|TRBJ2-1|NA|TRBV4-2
TGTGCCAGCAGCCTACTGACTAGCGCTACGAATGAGCAGTTCTTC
CASSLLTSATNEQFF
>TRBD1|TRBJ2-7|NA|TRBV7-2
TGTGCCAGCAGCCCCCGGACAGGGGGGTACGAGCAGTACTTC
CASSPRTGGYEQYF
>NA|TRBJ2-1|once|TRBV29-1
TGCAGCCTTCCGAGTCACTCCTACAATGAGCAGTTCTTC
CSLPSHSYNEQFF
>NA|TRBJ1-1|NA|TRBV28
TGTGCCAGCAGTTCGGTCGGCCGGTGGCGCAGGGGGAACACTGAAGCTTTCTTT
CASSSVGRWRRGNTEAFF
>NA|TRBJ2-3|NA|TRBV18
TGTGCCAGCTCACCAGGGGCGGGAGATACGCAGTATTTT
CASSPGAGDTQYF
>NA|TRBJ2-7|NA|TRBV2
TGTGCCAGCAGTGAATTTGGGACTCCGGAGAACGAGCAGTACTTC
CASSEFGTPENEQYF
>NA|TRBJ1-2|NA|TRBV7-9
TGTGCCAGCAGCTTAGGTGAAGGAACAGCTAACTATGGCTACACCTTC
CASSLGEGTANYGYTF
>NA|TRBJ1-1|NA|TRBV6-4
TGTGCCAGCAGGAAGGAGACCCACACTGAAGCTTTCTTT
CASRKETHTEAFF
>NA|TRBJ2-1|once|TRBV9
TGTGCCAGCAGCGTAGGGGCAGGATTATTGTTGGACAATGAGCAGTTCTTC
CASSVGAGLLLDNEQFF
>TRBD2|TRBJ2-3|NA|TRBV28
TGTGCCAGCAGCCAATTTCGACTAGCGGGAGTTGTAGATACGCAGTATTTT
CASSQFRLAGVVDTQYF
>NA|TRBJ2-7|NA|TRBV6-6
TGTGCCAGCAGTTACTCGTCGGACATGTCCTACGAGCAGTACTTC
CASSYSSDMSYEQYF
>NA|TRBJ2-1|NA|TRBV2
TGTGCCAGCAGTCTAGCCACTGAGCAGTTCTTC
CASSLATEQFF
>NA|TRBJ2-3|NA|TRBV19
TGTGCCAGTAGCGATACGATGGAATACACAGATACGCAGTATTTT
CASSDTMEYTDTQYF
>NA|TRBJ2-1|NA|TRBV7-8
TGTGCCAGCAGCTTAGTCCCCAGGCATAAACTCAATGAGCAGTTCTTC
CASSLVPRHKLNEQFF
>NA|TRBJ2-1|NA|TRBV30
TGTGCCTGGAGCCCTAACGACTTGGTGCAGTTCTTC
CAWSPNDLVQFF
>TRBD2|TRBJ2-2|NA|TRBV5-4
TGTGCCAGCAGCGGGGGACTAGCGGGAGGGCGCACCGGGGAGCTGTTTTTT
CASSGGLAGGRTGELFF
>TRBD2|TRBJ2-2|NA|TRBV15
TGTGCCACCAGCAGAGATATTAGCGGGACCTGGGCCGGGGAGCTGTTTTTT
CATSRDISGTWAGELFF
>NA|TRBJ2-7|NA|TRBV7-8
TGTGCCAGCAGCTTAGCTGTGGCAGAATCCTACGAGCAGTACTTC
CASSLAVAESYEQYF
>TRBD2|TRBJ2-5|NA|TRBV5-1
TGCGCCAGCAGCTCACGACTAGCGGGAGGGGAGACCCAGTACTTC
CASSSRLAGGETQYF
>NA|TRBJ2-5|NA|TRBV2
TGTGCCAGCAGTGAGTCCGGGCAAGAGACCCAGTACTTC
CASSESGQETQYF
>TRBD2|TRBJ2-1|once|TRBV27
TGTGCCAGCAGTTCGGGACTAGCGAGCTCCTACAATGAGCAGTTCTTC
CASSSGLASSYNEQFF
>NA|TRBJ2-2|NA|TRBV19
TGTGCCAGTAGCCCAATTGGAGGGAACACCGGGGAGCTGTTTTTT
CASSPIGGNTGELFF